The clone carrying this TCR beta chain came up once. A much more abundant neighbour one base away suggests this may be a read error. The sample is drawn from a study of Graves' ophthalmopathy and Graves' hyperthyroidism. RNA served as the template for amplifying TCR beta CDR3 regions. RT-PCR in the first round used HTBI primers; a second-round multiplex PCR followed. TCRdb reprocessed the multiplex PCR reads with MiXCR, giving one entry per CDR3 protein. The sample holds hundreds of thousands of distinct CDR3 sequences; 20% to 25% are singletons and the top ten take roughly 40%. CDR1 and CDR2 from the germline V gene are KGHSH and LQKENI. The CDR3 consists of 13 residues. Trimming shortened V by 1 base and J by 9 bases, and 10 bases separated the two germline ends.

Sequences were obtained from peripheral blood. This TCR was sampled from a woman aged 50 to 60 with Graves' ophthalmopathy. The V call is TRBV18, the J call TRBJ1-5; unclear D gene. Here the CDR3 reads CASSPRYYGPQHF. The CDR3, as DNA: TGTGCCAGCTCACCACGGTATTATGGGCCCCAGCATTTT.